Sequencing of this T cell receptor (beta chain) was carried out in a study of early T cells in non-severe SARS-CoV-2 infection. For the study at large: Sequenced material consisted of bulk RNA (from unsorted whole blood), and chains were unpaired.

The CDR3 covers 13 residues. In germline, CDR1 is GTSNPN, CDR2 SVGIG (reference sequence). The V gene lost 0 bases and the J gene lost 6 bases, with 6 bases spanning the gap. The protocol attached unique molecular identifiers to individual cDNA molecules. TCRdb reprocessed the 5' RACE reads with MiXCR, giving one entry per CDR3 protein. The table shows 50,000 to 70,000 distinct CDR3 sequences, with about an eighth occurring only once. In this sample, this clonotype turned up many times. The V gene is TRBV30, the J gene TRBJ1-6; D uncertain. The receptor was isolated from an adult who was a healthcare worker with PCR-confirmed SARS-CoV-2 infection or an uninfected control (not recorded which). The sequenced material came from whole blood. The chain's CDR3 is CAWSVSVNSPLHF. CDR3 coding DNA: TGTGCCTGGAGTGTATCGGTTAATTCACCCCTCCACTTT.